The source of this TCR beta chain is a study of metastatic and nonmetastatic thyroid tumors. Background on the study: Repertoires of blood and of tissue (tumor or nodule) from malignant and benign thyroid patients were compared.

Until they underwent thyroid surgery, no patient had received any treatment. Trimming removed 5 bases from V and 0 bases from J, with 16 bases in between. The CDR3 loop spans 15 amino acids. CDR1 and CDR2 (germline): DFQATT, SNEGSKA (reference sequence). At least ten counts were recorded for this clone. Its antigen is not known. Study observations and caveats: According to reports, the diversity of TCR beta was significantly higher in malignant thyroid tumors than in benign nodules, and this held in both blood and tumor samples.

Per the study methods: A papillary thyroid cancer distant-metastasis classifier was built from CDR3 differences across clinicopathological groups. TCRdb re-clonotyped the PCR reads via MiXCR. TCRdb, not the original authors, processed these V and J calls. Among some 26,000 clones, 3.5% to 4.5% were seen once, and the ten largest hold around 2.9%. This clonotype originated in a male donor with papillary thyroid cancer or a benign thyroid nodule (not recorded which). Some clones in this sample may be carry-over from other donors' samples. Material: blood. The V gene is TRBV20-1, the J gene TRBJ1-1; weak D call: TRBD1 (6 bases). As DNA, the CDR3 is TGCAGTGCTTCCCTCCCTGACAGGTTGAACACTGAAGCTTTCTTT. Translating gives CSASLPDRLNTEAFF.